Here is one T cell receptor (beta chain) with its context. Its antigen is not identified. The data originate from a study of blood T cells in healthy people across ages. PCR was performed a second time for about 7 to 12 cycles using a sample-barcoded 5' primer and a J-beta primer mix. Using its own MiXCR run on the 5' RACE reads, TCRdb lists one record per CDR3 protein. The top ten clones hold 2.5% to 3.5% of a sample with around 800,000 distinct CDR3 sequences, approximately 24% of them seen once. The study, taken as a whole, reports: Expanded clonotype changes were possibly confounded by unknown donor CMV status.

This CDR3 contains 13 residues. The V and J ends lost 7 bases and 4 bases respectively, with 14 bases between them. The sample also formed part of further work on T cells of mothers and their children. From that report: Donation was provided by three healthy Caucasian mothers along with their six children. Overlap measured in related mother-child pairs was slightly, non-significantly higher than in unrelated pairs.

The sample comprised blood. The chain recombines TRBV12-3 or TRBV12-4 with TRBJ2-7; weak D call: TRBD2 (5 bases). The source is a boy between 10 and 17 years old in good health. For the CDR3, the DNA is TGTGCCAGCAACTCCGGGGAAGAATACGAGCAGTACTTC. The encoded protein is CASNSGEEYEQYF.